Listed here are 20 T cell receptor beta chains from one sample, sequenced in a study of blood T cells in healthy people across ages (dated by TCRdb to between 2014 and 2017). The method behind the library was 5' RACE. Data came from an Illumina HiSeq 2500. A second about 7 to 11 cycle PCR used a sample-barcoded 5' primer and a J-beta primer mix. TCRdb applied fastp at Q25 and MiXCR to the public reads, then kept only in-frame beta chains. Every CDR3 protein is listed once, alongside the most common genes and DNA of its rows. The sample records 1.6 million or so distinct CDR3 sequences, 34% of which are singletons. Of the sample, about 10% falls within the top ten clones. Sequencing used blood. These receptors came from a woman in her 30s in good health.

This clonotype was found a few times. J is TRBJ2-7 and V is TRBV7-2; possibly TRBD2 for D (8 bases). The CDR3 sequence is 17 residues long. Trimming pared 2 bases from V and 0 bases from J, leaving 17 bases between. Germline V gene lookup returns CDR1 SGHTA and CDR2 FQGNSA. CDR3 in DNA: TGTGCCAGCAGCTTACGGGGGGGGACAGATAGCTCCTACGAGCAGTACTTC. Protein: CASSLRGGTDSSYEQYF.

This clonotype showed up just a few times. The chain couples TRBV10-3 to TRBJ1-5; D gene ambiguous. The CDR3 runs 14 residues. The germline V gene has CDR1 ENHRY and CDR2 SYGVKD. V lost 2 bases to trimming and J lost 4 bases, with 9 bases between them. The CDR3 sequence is CAISERVENQPQHF. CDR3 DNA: TGTGCCATCAGTGAGAGGGTAGAAAATCAGCCCCAGCATTTT.

CDR3 coding DNA: TGTGCCTGCGGAGGACTAGCGGGAGACTTTTACAATGAGCAGTTCTTC. This sequence encodes CACGGLAGDFYNEQFF. This chain joins TRBV7-2 and TRBJ2-1; 13 nucleotides agree with TRBD2. This CDR3 is built from 16 residues. The germline V gene has CDR1 SGHTA and CDR2 FQGNSA. The junction had 11 bases not matched to a gene; V was cut back by 11 bases and J by 4 bases.

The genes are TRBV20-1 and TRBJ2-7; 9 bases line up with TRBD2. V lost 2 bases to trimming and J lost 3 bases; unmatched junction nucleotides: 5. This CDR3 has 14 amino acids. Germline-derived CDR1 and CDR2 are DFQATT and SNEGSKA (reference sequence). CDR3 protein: CSARSLAGLYEQYF. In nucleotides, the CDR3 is TGCAGTGCTAGAAGTCTAGCGGGACTCTACGAGCAGTACTTC.

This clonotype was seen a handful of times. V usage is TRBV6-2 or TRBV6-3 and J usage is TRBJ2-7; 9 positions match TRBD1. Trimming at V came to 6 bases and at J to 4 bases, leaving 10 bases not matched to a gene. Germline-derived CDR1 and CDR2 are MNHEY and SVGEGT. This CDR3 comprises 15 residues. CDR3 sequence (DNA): TGTGCCAGCAGCCCCAGGGACAGGGATAAATACGAGCAGTACTTC. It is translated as CASSPRDRDKYEQYF.

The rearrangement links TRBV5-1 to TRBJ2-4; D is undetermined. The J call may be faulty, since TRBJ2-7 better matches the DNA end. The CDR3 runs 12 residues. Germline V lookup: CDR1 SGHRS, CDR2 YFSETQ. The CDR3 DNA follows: TGCGCCAGCAGTTCTACTATCGGCGAGCAGTACTTC. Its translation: CASSSTIGEQYF.

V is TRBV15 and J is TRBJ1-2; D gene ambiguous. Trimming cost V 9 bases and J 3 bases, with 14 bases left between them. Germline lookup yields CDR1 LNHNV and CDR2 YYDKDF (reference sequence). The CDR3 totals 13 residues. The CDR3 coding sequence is TGTGCCACACATTCGGGAGGAGACTATGGCTACACCTTC. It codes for CATHSGGDYGYTF.

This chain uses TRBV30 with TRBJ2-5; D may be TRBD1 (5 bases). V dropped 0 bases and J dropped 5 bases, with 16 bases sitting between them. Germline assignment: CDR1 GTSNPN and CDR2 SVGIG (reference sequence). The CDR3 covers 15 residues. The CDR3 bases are TGTGCCTGGAGTGTAACGGGTAGGGGCTTGGAGACCCAGTACTTC. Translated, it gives CAWSVTGRGLETQYF.

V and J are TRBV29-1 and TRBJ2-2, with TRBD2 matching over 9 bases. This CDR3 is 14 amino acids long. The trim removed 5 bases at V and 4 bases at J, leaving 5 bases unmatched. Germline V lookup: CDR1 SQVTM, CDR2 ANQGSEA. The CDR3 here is CSVISGSGTGELFF. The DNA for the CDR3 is TGCAGCGTTATTAGCGGGAGCGGCACCGGGGAGCTGTTTTTT.

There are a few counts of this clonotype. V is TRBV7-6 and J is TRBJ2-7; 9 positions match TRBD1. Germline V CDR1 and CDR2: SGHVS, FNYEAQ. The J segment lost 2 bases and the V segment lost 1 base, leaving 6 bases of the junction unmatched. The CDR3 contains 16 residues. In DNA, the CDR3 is TGTGCCAGCAGCTTAGGCCGGGACAGGGCCGCCTACGAGCAGTACTTC. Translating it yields CASSLGRDRAAYEQYF.

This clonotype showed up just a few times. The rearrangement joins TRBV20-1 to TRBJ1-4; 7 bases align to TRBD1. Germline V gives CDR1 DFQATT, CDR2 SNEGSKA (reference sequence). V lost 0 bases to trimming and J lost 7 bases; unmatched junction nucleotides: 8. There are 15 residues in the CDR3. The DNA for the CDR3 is TGCAGTGCTAGAGATCCTACAGGGGCCGGTGAAAAACTGTTTTTT. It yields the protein CSARDPTGAGEKLFF.

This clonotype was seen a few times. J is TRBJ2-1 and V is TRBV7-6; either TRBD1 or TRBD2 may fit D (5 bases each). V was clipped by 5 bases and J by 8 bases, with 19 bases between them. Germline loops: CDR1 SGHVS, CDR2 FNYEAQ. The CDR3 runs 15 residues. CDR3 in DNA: TGTGCCAGCAGCAACGGGGCAACCGGTTCTTATGAGCAGTTCTTC. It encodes CASSNGATGSYEQFF.

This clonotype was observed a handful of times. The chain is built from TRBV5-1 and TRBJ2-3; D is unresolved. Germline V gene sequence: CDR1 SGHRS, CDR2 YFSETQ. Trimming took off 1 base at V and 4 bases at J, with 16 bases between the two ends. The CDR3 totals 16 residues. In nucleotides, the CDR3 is TGCGCCAGCAGCTTGAGAGCCCAAACGGGTTCAGATACGCAGTATTTT. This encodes CASSLRAQTGSDTQYF.

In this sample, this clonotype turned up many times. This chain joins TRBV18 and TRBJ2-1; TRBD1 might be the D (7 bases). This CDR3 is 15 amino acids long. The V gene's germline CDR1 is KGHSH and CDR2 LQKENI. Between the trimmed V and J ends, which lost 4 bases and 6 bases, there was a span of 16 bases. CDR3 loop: CASSLQGGGTNEQFF. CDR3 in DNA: TGTGCCAGCTCACTCCAGGGGGGAGGCACCAATGAGCAGTTCTTC. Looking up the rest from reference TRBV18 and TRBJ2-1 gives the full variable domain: NAGVMQNPRHLVRRRGQEARLRCSPMKGHSHVYWYRQLPEEGLKFMVYLQKENIIDESGMPKERFSAEFPKEGPSILRIQQVVRGDSAAYFCASSLQGGGTNEQFFGPGTRLTVL.

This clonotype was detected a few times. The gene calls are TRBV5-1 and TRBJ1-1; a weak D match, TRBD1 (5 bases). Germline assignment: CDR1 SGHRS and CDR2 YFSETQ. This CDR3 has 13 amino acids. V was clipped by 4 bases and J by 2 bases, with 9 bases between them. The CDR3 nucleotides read TGCGCCAGCAGCGTGGACATTAACACTGAAGCTTTCTTT. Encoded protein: CASSVDINTEAFF.

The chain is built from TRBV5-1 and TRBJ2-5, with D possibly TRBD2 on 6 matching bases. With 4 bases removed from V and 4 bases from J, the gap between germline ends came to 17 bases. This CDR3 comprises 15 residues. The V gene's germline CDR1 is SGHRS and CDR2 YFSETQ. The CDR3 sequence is CASSPRTGSAETQYF. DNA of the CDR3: TGCGCCAGCAGCCCCAGGACCGGGAGTGCAGAGACCCAGTACTTC.

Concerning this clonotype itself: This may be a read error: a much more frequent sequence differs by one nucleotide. The CDR3 here is CASSLYGAYNERFF. The CDR3 nucleotides are TGTGCCAGCAGCTTATATGGCGCCTACAATGAGCGGTTCTTC. The chain carries TRBV7-2 and TRBJ2-1; unclear D gene. CDR1 and CDR2 (germline): SGHTA, FQGNSA. The CDR3 has 14 amino acids. Full variable domain (rest looked up from reference TRBV7-2 and TRBJ2-1): GAGVSQSPSNKVTEKGKDVELRCDPISGHTALYWYRQSLGQGLEFLIYFQGNSAPDKSGLPSDRFSAERTGGSVSTLTIQRTQQEDSAVYLCASSLYGAYNERFFGPGTRLTVL.

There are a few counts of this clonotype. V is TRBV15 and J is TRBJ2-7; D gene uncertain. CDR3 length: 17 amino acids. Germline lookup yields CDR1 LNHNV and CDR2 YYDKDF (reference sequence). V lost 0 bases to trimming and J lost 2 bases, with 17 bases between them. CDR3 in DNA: TGTGCCACCAGCAGAGATCCCGGATTCGATAATACCTACGAGCAGTACTTC. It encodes CATSRDPGFDNTYEQYF.

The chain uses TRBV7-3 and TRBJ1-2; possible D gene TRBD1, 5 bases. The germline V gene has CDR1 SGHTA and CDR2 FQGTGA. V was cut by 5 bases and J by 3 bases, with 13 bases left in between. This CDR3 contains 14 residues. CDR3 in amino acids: CASSPGPGDYGYTF. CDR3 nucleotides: TGTGCCAGCAGCCCTGGTCCGGGGGACTATGGCTACACCTTC.

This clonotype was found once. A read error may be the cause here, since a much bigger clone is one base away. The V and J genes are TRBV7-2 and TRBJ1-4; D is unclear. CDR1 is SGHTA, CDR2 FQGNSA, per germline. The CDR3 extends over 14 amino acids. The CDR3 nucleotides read TGTGCCAGCAGCGAGGGTTACGCTAATGAAGAACTGTTTTTT. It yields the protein CASSEGYANEELFF. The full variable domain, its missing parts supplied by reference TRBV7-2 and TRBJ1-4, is GAGVSQSPSNKVTEKGKDVELRCDPISGHTALYWYRQSLGQGLEFLIYFQGNSAPDKSGLPSDRFSAERTGGSVSTLTIQRTQQEDSAVYLCASSEGYANEELFFGSGTQLSVL.